The 10 T cell receptor beta chains below all came from one sample that was sequenced in a study of somatic mutations in cytotoxic T cells in rheumatoid arthritis. The assay was immunoSEQ multiplex PCR, and TCRdb's table has in-frame clones only and misses some. The table shows over 6,000 clones, with approximately 80% occurring only once. The starting material was CD8+ T cells sorted from blood, obtained at a follow-up visit. These receptor sequences come from a woman aged 70-85 years with rheumatoid arthritis.

The DNA for the CDR3 is TGTGCCAGCAGCGGTCGACAGGGACCCCCTAAGGAGCAGTACTTC. Encoded protein: CASSGRQGPPKEQYF. This rearrangement joins TRBV7-9 to TRBJ2-7, with 7 bases matching TRBD1. V was clipped by 5 bases and J by 7 bases; unmatched bases: 14. This CDR3 contains 15 residues. CDR1 and CDR2 from the germline V gene are SEHNR and FQNEAQ (reference sequence).

The chain carries TRBV5-1 and TRBJ1-2, with D possibly being TRBD1 (5 bases). V was cut by 0 bases and J by 6 bases, with 18 bases left in between. Germline loops: CDR1 SGHRS, CDR2 YFSETQ. CDR3 length: 16 residues. The CDR3: CASSLVSRDLRHGYTF. In DNA form, the CDR3 reads TGCGCCAGCAGCTTGGTTTCCCGGGACCTTCGACATGGCTACACCTTC. Complete variable domain (other parts from reference TRBV5-1 and TRBJ1-2): KAGVTQTPRYLIKTRGQQVTLSCSPISGHRSVSWYQQTPGQGLQFLFEYFSETQRNKGNFPGRFSGRQFSNSRSEMNVSTLELGDSALYLCASSLVSRDLRHGYTFGSGTRLTVV.

This chain uses TRBV4-1 with TRBJ2-5; 8 nucleotides align to TRBD2. TRBJ2-7 matches the DNA end more closely, so the J call is doubtful. This CDR3 is 15 amino acids long. CDR1 and CDR2 from the germline V gene are MGHRA and YSYEKL. The DNA of the CDR3 is TGCGCCAGCAGCCAAGAGCAAGCGGGAGTTTACGAGCAGTACTTC. It translates to CASSQEQAGVYEQYF.

This chain connects TRBV7-9 to TRBJ1-2; 9 bases match TRBD1. V shed 5 bases and J 2 bases; nucleotides not matched to a gene: 6. Germline values: CDR1 SEHNR, CDR2 FQNEAQ (reference sequence). The CDR3 covers 15 residues. CDR3 nucleotide sequence: TGTGCCAGCAGCCCCCCCGGGACAGGGAACTATGGCTACACCTTC. Translated, it gives CASSPPGTGNYGYTF.

V and J are TRBV9 and TRBJ1-4, with TRBD1 matching 7 bases. CDR1 is SGDLS, CDR2 YYNGEE, per germline. The V and J ends lost 4 bases and 8 bases, in that order; junction bases with no gene match: 8. The CDR3 covers 14 residues. The CDR3 is CASSPPGTVEKLFF. CDR3 DNA sequence: TGTGCCAGCAGCCCCCCCGGGACAGTAGAAAAACTGTTTTTT.

The rearrangement joins TRBV28 to TRBJ2-7; 8 bases agree with TRBD2. This CDR3 region has 17 residues. Germline V CDR1 and CDR2: MDHEN, SYDVKM. With 2 bases clipped from V and 0 bases from J, the junction kept 9 bases outside the gene matches. The CDR3 DNA sequence: TGTGCCAGCAGTTTAGGGTATAGCGGGACGAGCTCCTACGAGCAGTACTTC. It codes for CASSLGYSGTSSYEQYF.

This chain joins TRBV5-6 and TRBJ2-2; 7 nucleotides agree with TRBD1. With V trimmed by 4 bases and J by 4 bases, 10 bases remained unmatched. There are 16 residues in the CDR3. CDR1 is SGHDT, CDR2 YYEEEE, per germline. CDR3 amino acids: CASSTTDRAGTGELFF. In DNA form, the CDR3 reads TGTGCCAGCAGCACCACCGACAGGGCGGGCACCGGGGAGCTGTTTTTT. The entire variable domain, with the rest obtained from reference TRBV5-6 and TRBJ2-2, is as follows: DAGVTQSPTHLIKTRGQQVTLRCSPKSGHDTVSWYQQALGQGPQFIFQYYEEEERQRGNFPDRFSGHQFPNYSSELNVNALLLGDSALYLCASSTTDRAGTGELFFGEGSRLTVL.

This sequence joins TRBV7-9 and TRBJ1-2; 7 nucleotides agree with TRBD1. This CDR3 contains 14 residues. CDR1 and CDR2 (germline): SEHNR, FQNEAQ (reference sequence). Trimming cost V 4 bases and J 8 bases; bases outside gene matches: 10. CDR3 DNA: TGTGCCAGCAGCTCACCGGGACAGCTGCCCGGCTACACCTTC. It encodes CASSSPGQLPGYTF.

The rearrangement joins TRBV7-9 to TRBJ1-5; no firm D call. Deletions cut 1 base from V and 5 bases from J, with 3 bases between. Germline CDR1 SEHNR, CDR2 FQNEAQ (reference sequence). This CDR3 comprises 12 residues. The DNA for the CDR3 is TGTGCCAGCAGCTTAGGGTATCAGCCCCAGCATTTT. Amino acids: CASSLGYQPQHF.

This clone was detected once. The gene calls are TRBV5-1 and TRBJ2-3; 9 bases match TRBD2. The germline gives CDR1 SGHRS, CDR2 YFSETQ. CDR3 length equals 19 residues. With 4 bases clipped from V and 1 base from J, the junction kept 16 bases outside the gene matches. This CDR3 is CASSTGLARGVPRTDTQYF. CDR3 coding DNA: TGCGCCAGCAGCACCGGACTAGCGCGGGGGGTCCCTCGCACAGATACGCAGTATTTT.